This is a list of T cell receptor beta chains from one sample in a study of untreated major depressive disorder. Repertoires were generated with immunoSEQ multiplex PCR, while TCRdb's copy carries only in-frame clones and drops some. The sample records 20,000 or so clones, more than 70% being singletons. Source material: CD4+ T cells from PBMCs. Every receptor here comes from a woman younger than 45 in good health. Both conserved end residues are part of each CDR3. Fields, in order: J gene, clone size, V gene, D gene, CDR3 protein, CDR3 DNA. The D gene is left open where the match is weak. The listing skips clone size in some rows; elsewhere it reads once, few, many or a size class.

TRBJ2-7 | few | TRBV5-8 | - | CASRSPWRGHGAYEQYF | TGTGCCAGCAGGTCACCTTGGCGAGGACACGGTGCCTACGAGCAGTACTTC
TRBJ2-3 | few | TRBV5-1 | - | CASSLEGSTDTQYF | TGCGCCAGCAGCTTGGAAGGGAGCACAGATACGCAGTATTTT
TRBJ2-2 | once | TRBV29-1 | - | CSVRFAGELFF | TGCAGCGTTCGGTTCGCCGGGGAGCTGTTTTTT
TRBJ2-1 | - | TRBV6-1 | TRBD2 | CASSPTSGSGNEQFF | TGTGCCAGCAGCCCGACTAGCGGGAGCGGGAATGAGCAGTTCTTC
TRBJ2-3 | few | TRBV5-1 | - | CASLDPGSTDTQYF | TGCGCCAGTTTAGACCCTGGGAGCACAGATACGCAGTATTTT
TRBJ2-3 | - | TRBV10-3 | - | CAITRQPGDTQYF | TGTGCCATCACTCGACAACCGGGAGATACGCAGTATTTT
TRBJ2-5 | - | TRBV5-4 | TRBD1 | CASTTQGEWETQYF | TGTGCCAGCACTACACAGGGGGAGTGGGAGACCCAGTACTTC
TRBJ2-3 | - | TRBV29-1 | TRBD2 | CSVGTSGAPSDTQYF | TGCAGCGTGGGGACTAGCGGGGCTCCGTCGGATACGCAGTATTTT
TRBJ2-5 | few | TRBV5-1 | - | CASSLAVSGSGYETQYF | TGCGCCAGCAGCTTGGCCGTATCGGGGAGCGGTTATGAGACCCAGTACTTC
TRBJ2-3 | few | TRBV9 | - | CASSPQRGTDTQYF | TGTGCCAGCAGCCCTCAGCGGGGCACAGATACGCAGTATTTT
TRBJ2-7 | once | TRBV2 | - | CASSRGQYEQYF | TGTGCCAGCAGTCGAGGACAGTACGAGCAGTACTTC
TRBJ2-5 | - | TRBV5-6 | - | CASSFTGALRGETQYF | TGTGCCAGCAGCTTTACGGGGGCTTTAAGGGGAGAGACCCAGTACTTC
TRBJ1-1 | - | TRBV19 | - | CASRGGANTEAFF | TGTGCCAGTCGGGGAGGGGCGAACACTGAAGCTTTCTTT
TRBJ1-2 | - | TRBV19 | TRBD1 | CARSGGVVYGYTF | TGTGCCAGATCAGGGGGCGTAGTCTATGGCTACACCTTC
TRBJ1-5 | once | TRBV28 | - | CASSFLGLVSSNQPQHF | TGTGCCAGCAGTTTTTTGGGATTGGTGAGTAGCAATCAGCCCCAGCATTTT
TRBJ1-5 | - | TRBV6-1 | - | CASSEDFVNQPQHF | TGTGCCAGCAGTGAAGATTTTGTTAATCAGCCCCAGCATTTT
TRBJ2-3 | - | TRBV4-2 | TRBD2 | CASSQDGPGGRDTQYF | TGTGCCAGCAGCCAAGACGGACCGGGAGGTCGGGATACGCAGTATTTT
TRBJ2-1 | - | TRBV7-9 | TRBD2 | CASSPPGLAGGLYNEQFF | TGTGCCAGCAGCCCACCGGGACTAGCGGGAGGTCTCTACAATGAGCAGTTCTTC
TRBJ2-1 | - | TRBV7-2 | - | CASSPGSYNEQFF | TGTGCCAGCAGCCCGGGCTCCTACAATGAGCAGTTCTTC
TRBJ2-3 | few | TRBV2 | TRBD2 | CASSGLAGASDTQYF | TGTGCCAGCAGTGGTCTAGCGGGAGCCTCAGATACGCAGTATTTT
TRBJ2-5 | - | TRBV4-2 | - | CASSQGGAQETQYF | TGTGCCAGCAGCCAAGGTGGGGCCCAAGAGACCCAGTACTTC
TRBJ2-7 | - | TRBV2 | TRBD1 | CASRDRGRGEQYF | TGTGCCAGCAGGGACAGGGGGAGAGGAGAGCAGTACTTC
TRBJ2-1 | - | TRBV11-3 | TRBD2 | CASKKTGLAGGEQFF | TGTGCCAGCAAAAAAACGGGACTAGCGGGAGGGGAGCAGTTCTTC
TRBJ2-1 | - | TRBV30 | TRBD1 | CAWRTGVVRFGHNEQFF | TGTGCCTGGAGGACAGGGGTGGTTCGGTTCGGCCACAATGAGCAGTTCTTC
TRBJ2-7 | - | TRBV7-2 | - | CASSLSRDLLEQYF | TGTGCCAGCAGCTTAAGCAGGGATCTGCTCGAGCAGTACTTC
TRBJ2-7 | - | TRBV11-2 | - | CASSRLDSISYEQYF | TGTGCCAGCAGCCGACTAGACTCCATCTCCTACGAGCAGTACTTC
TRBJ1-2 | - | TRBV5-1 | TRBD1 | CASSSTGDSPSGYTF | TGCGCCAGCAGCTCAACAGGGGATAGCCCTAGTGGCTACACCTTC
TRBJ2-5 | few | TRBV7-9 | - | CASSLLVIETQYF | TGTGCCAGCAGCTTACTAGTCATTGAGACCCAGTACTTC
TRBJ1-1 | - | TRBV7-2 | - | CASSLDPKTEAFF | TGTGCCAGCAGCTTAGATCCAAAAACTGAAGCTTTCTTT
TRBJ1-1 | few | TRBV7-3 | - | CASSAGPDTEAFF | TGTGCCAGCAGCGCCGGCCCCGACACTGAAGCTTTCTTT
TRBJ2-7 | once | TRBV28 | - | CASRLAGSYEQYF | TGTGCCAGCCGCCTGGCGGGGTCCTACGAGCAGTACTTC
TRBJ2-1 | few | TRBV9 | TRBD2 | CASSVEVGWGGEQFF | TGTGCCAGCAGCGTAGAAGTTGGATGGGGGGGTGAGCAGTTCTTC
TRBJ1-2 | - | TRBV1 | - | CTNKAPLKPLRTGDHGYTF | TGCACCAACAAAGCCCCTTTGAAGCCCCTCCGGACAGGGGACCATGGCTACACCTTC
TRBJ2-2 | - | TRBV2 | - | CASSERRASGLNSGELFF | TGTGCCAGCAGTGAAAGACGGGCATCTGGATTAAACTCCGGGGAGCTGTTTTTT
TRBJ1-2 | - | TRBV19 | TRBD1 | CASSIAGQTYGYTF | TGTGCCAGTAGTATCGCGGGACAGACCTATGGCTACACCTTC
TRBJ2-5 | - | TRBV25-1 | TRBD2 | CASSDVLAGFLETQYF | TGTGCCAGCAGTGATGTGCTAGCGGGATTCTTAGAGACCCAGTACTTC
TRBJ2-4 | few | TRBV5-6 | - | CASSYGGTKNIQYF | TGTGCCAGCAGCTATGGCGGGACCAAAAACATTCAGTACTTC
TRBJ1-3 | - | TRBV11-1 | TRBD1 | CASSAGTGFGNTIYF | TGTGCCAGCAGCGCCGGGACAGGCTTTGGAAACACCATATATTTT
TRBJ1-2 | - | TRBV14 | - | CASSLGIYYGYTF | TGTGCCAGCAGCCTTGGAATCTACTATGGCTACACCTTC
TRBJ2-1 | - | TRBV2 | TRBD2 | CASTWTSGTNEQFF | TGTGCCAGCACCTGGACTAGCGGGACCAATGAGCAGTTCTTC
TRBJ2-3 | - | TRBV2 | - | CASSSRGGELTDTQYF | TGTGCCAGCAGTTCCAGGGGTGGGGAACTCACAGATACGCAGTATTTT
TRBJ2-2 | - | TRBV9 | - | CASSVGTLGELFF | TGTGCCAGCAGCGTAGGAACGCTGGGGGAGCTGTTTTTT
TRBJ1-2 | - | TRBV20-1 | TRBD1 | CSVQDRGGYTF | TGCAGTGTGCAGGACAGGGGAGGCTACACCTTC
TRBJ1-2 | - | TRBV19 | - | CASLGSATYGYTF | TGTGCCAGTTTGGGGTCAGCAACCTATGGCTACACCTTC
TRBJ2-7 | - | TRBV4-2 | - | CASSPQEERVRYEQYF | TGTGCCAGCAGCCCCCAAGAGGAGCGGGTTAGGTACGAGCAGTACTTC
TRBJ2-1 | - | TRBV28 | TRBD2 | CASRSGTSGYNEQFF | TGTGCCAGCAGATCCGGGACTAGCGGGTACAATGAGCAGTTCTTC
TRBJ2-2 | - | TRBV6-5 | - | CASSYSGSGELFF | TGTGCCAGCAGTTATAGCGGCTCCGGGGAGCTGTTTTTT
TRBJ2-5 | - | TRBV7-9 | - | CASSYGPGQETQYF | TGTGCCAGCAGCTATGGCCCAGGCCAAGAGACCCAGTACTTC
TRBJ2-7 | - | TRBV2 | TRBD1 | CASSGQGTDYEQYF | TGTGCCAGCAGTGGGCAAGGGACAGACTACGAGCAGTACTTC
TRBJ2-7 | - | TRBV7-2 | - | CASSLDPPYEQYF | TGTGCCAGCAGCTTAGACCCACCCTACGAGCAGTACTTC